This T cell receptor (beta chain) was sequenced in a study of T cells in Graves' hyperthyroidism and ophthalmopathy. Whole-study results and caveats: Ophthalmopathy onset followed model prediction by a median about six months. Most clonotypes that expanded in the thyroid above 0.001 also showed up in blood.

As concerns this clonotype: What it recognizes is unknown.

Using RNA transcripts as the source, TCR beta CDR3 regions were amplified. The study used the HTBI primer set for a first-round RT-PCR of the TCR CDR3. TCRdb ran MiXCR on the multiplex PCR reads and lists one entry per CDR3 protein. The sample holds approximately 400,000 distinct CDR3 sequences, more than 13% seen once. Every diagnosis used clinical symptoms, serum thyroxine and TRAb, thyroid ultrasound and orbital computed tomography. The TCR was taken from a man in his fifties with Graves' ophthalmopathy. Sample: blood.

Written as DNA, the CDR3 is TGTGCCAGCAGCGTAGAACTAGCGGGAGAAGATACGCAGTATTTT. Its protein product is CASSVELAGEDTQYF. This sequence joins TRBV9 and TRBJ2-3; the match to TRBD2 covers 11 bases. With V trimmed by 0 bases and J by 5 bases, 2 bases remained unmatched. CDR3 length: 15 residues. From germline, CDR1 is SGDLS and CDR2 YYNGEE.